This entry concerns a single TCR beta chain. Its specificity is not known. Controls came from buffy coats of healthy blood donors. These data belong to a study of STAT5B mutations in CD4+ large granular lymphocyte leukemia. Regarding the study as a whole: TRBV06-family usage was enriched in top patient clones (8/27) versus controls (2/35).

The CDR3 length is 12 residues. The germline CDR1 and CDR2 sequences are LNHDA and SQIVND (reference sequence). V was shortened by 8 bases and J by 4 bases, with 8 bases between the two germline ends. This was a survey-level run. Method: immunoSEQ multiplex PCR; TCRdb's copy keeps in-frame clones and lacks some. The sample records roughly 48,000 clones, roughly three quarters being singletons. The chain recombines TRBV19 with TRBJ2-2, with TRBD1 as a possible D gene (5 bases). This TCR came from a human donor in good health. Sequencing was done on a sample of CD4+ T cells from blood buffy coats. The CDR3 sequence: CASQGATGELFF. The CDR3 DNA reads as TGTGCCAGTCAGGGCGCCACCGGGGAGCTGTTTTTT.